The 26 T cell receptor beta chains given below trace back to one sample, sequenced in a study of shared clonotypes between healthy human individuals. Profiling relied on immunoSEQ multiplex PCR, and the TCRdb table lists in-frame clones only, not all of them. The profile shows around 2.1 million clones, about 94% of them singletons. Material for sequencing was naive CD4+ T cells sorted from blood. Subset indicated: CD45RA+ positively selected. These receptors were obtained from a man between 18 and 35 years old in good health.

This clone was found once. V is TRBV19 and J is TRBJ2-7; 7 bases are shared with TRBD1. This CDR3 contains 16 residues. Germline CDR1 and CDR2: LNHDA and SQIVND (reference sequence). V trimming: 4 bases; J trimming: 7 bases; junction bases outside the gene matches: 16. The CDR3 DNA is TGTGCCAGTAGTAGCGTACGAGGGGGCTCCCTGGGGGAGCAGTACTTC. Protein: CASSSVRGGSLGEQYF.

This chain links TRBV9 with TRBJ2-1; TRBD2 matches 8 bases. Trimming took 1 base from V and 4 from J; bases not matched to a gene: 7. CDR3 length: 16 residues. Germline loops: CDR1 SGDLS, CDR2 YYNGEE. This CDR3 is CASSVRGLAGYNEQFF. The CDR3 DNA reads as TGTGCCAGCAGCGTAAGGGGCCTAGCGGGTTACAATGAGCAGTTCTTC.

The chain recombines TRBV29-1 with TRBJ2-2, with D possibly matching TRBD1 (5 bases). The CDR3 sequence is 14 residues long. In germline, CDR1 is SQVTM, CDR2 ANQGSEA. The V end was cut by 6 bases, the J end by 2 bases, with 13 bases between. CDR3 amino acids: CSVSSTVNTGELFF. DNA of the CDR3: TGCAGCGTCTCCTCGACAGTAAACACCGGGGAGCTGTTTTTT.

The rearrangement joins TRBV14 to TRBJ1-5; D gene unclear. V was clipped by 6 bases and J by 7 bases, with 1 base between them. Germline values: CDR1 SGHDN, CDR2 FVKESK. This CDR3 contains 9 residues. DNA for the CDR3: TGTGCCAGCAGACAGCCCCAGCATTTT. Its translation is CASRQPQHF.

The rearrangement links TRBV28 to TRBJ1-4; 7 bases align to TRBD1. This CDR3 spans 13 amino acids. With V trimmed by 6 bases and J by 4 bases, 2 bases remained unmatched. CDR1 is MDHEN, CDR2 SYDVKM, per germline. As DNA, the CDR3 is TGTGCCAGCAGGACAGGGAATAATGAAAAACTGTTTTTT. Amino acids: CASRTGNNEKLFF. The whole variable domain, filled in from reference TRBV28 and TRBJ1-4, reads DVKVTQSSRYLVKRTGEKVFLECVQDMDHENMFWYRQDPGLGLRLIYFSYDVKMKEKGDIPEGYSVSREKKERFSLILESASTNQTSMYLCASRTGNNEKLFFGSGTQLSVL.

The chain couples TRBV19 to TRBJ1-2, with D unresolved. Trimming cost V 7 bases and J 5 bases, with 14 bases left between them. CDR1 and CDR2 (germline): LNHDA, SQIVND (reference sequence). CDR3 length equals 13 residues. The CDR3 spells CASTPGREYGYTF. The CDR3 region has the DNA TGTGCCAGTACCCCGGGTAGGGAGTATGGCTACACCTTC.

V usage is TRBV2 and J usage is TRBJ2-4; 11 bases align to TRBD2. With V trimmed by 6 bases and J by 8 bases, 6 bases remained unmatched. The CDR3 extends over 14 amino acids. Germline V gene lookup returns CDR1 SNHLY and CDR2 FYNNEI. The CDR3: CASSRLAGPYIQYF. The CDR3 coding sequence is TGTGCCAGCAGCCGACTAGCGGGACCTTACATTCAGTACTTC. Together with reference TRBV2 and TRBJ2-4, the CDR3 gives the full variable domain: EPEVTQTPSHQVTQMGQEVILRCVPISNHLYFYWYRQILGQKVEFLVSFYNNEISEKSEIFDDQFSVERPDGSNFTLKIRSTKLEDSAMYFCASSRLAGPYIQYFGAGTRLSVL.

This sequence joins TRBV9 and TRBJ2-2; TRBD1 might be the D (6 bases). The V end was cut by 3 bases, the J end by 6 bases, with 18 bases between. The V gene's germline CDR1 is SGDLS and CDR2 YYNGEE. The CDR3 runs 16 residues. The CDR3 loop is CASSATGLGGPGELFF. CDR3 bases: TGTGCCAGCAGCGCAACAGGGCTAGGCGGGCCCGGGGAGCTGTTTTTT.

CDR3 nucleotides: TGCGCCAGCAGAAGGGGCGAGGTTGCGAACACTGAAGCTTTCTTT. Amino acids: CASRRGEVANTEAFF. This chain links TRBV10-2 with TRBJ1-1, with TRBD1 as a possible D gene (5 bases). The germline V and J ends were trimmed by 6 bases and 1 base, with 15 bases remaining between them. CDR1 is WSHSY and CDR2 is SAAADI in the germline V gene. This CDR3 spans 15 amino acids.

CDR3 amino acids: CASRQGSEKLFF. CDR3 coding DNA: TGTGCCAGCAGACAGGGTAGTGAAAAACTGTTTTTT. The rearrangement uses TRBV2 and TRBJ1-4; tentative D call: TRBD1 (6 bases). Germline CDR1 is SNHLY and CDR2 is FYNNEI. V was pared by 6 bases and J by 7 bases, with 9 bases between. The CDR3 covers 12 residues. The variable domain in full, completed from reference TRBV2 and TRBJ1-4, reads EPEVTQTPSHQVTQMGQEVILRCVPISNHLYFYWYRQILGQKVEFLVSFYNNEISEKSEIFDDQFSVERPDGSNFTLKIRSTKLEDSAMYFCASRQGSEKLFFGSGTQLSVL.

The rearrangement uses TRBV18 and TRBJ1-4; unclear D gene. Trimming took off 2 bases at V and 4 bases at J, with 8 bases between the two ends. CDR1 is KGHSH, CDR2 LQKENI, per germline. CDR3 length: 14 residues. In DNA form, the CDR3 reads TGTGCCAGCTCACCAGAAGCGGTTAATGAAAAACTGTTTTTT. It codes for CASSPEAVNEKLFF.

The genes are TRBV29-1 and TRBJ2-1; the D gene is possibly TRBD1 (7 bases). Trimming pared 4 bases from V and 8 bases from J, leaving 15 bases between. The CDR3 runs 13 residues. CDR1 and CDR2 (germline): SQVTM, ANQGSEA. This chain's CDR3 is CSVVQGRIDEQFF. The CDR3 DNA reads as TGCAGCGTTGTACAGGGGAGGATTGATGAGCAGTTCTTC.

This rearrangement joins TRBV7-2 to TRBJ2-7; D assignment may be TRBD1 or TRBD2 (5 bases each). The CDR3 runs 18 residues. Trimming took off 2 bases at V and 3 bases at J, with 23 bases between the two ends. Germline CDR1 and CDR2: SGHTA and FQGNSA. The chain's CDR3 is CASSLRGEGQFFRYEQYF. CDR3 sequence (DNA): TGTGCCAGCAGCTTAAGGGGAGAGGGGCAATTTTTTCGCTACGAGCAGTACTTC.

This chain connects TRBV5-1 to TRBJ2-5, with TRBD1 identical over 7 bases. The germline CDR1 and CDR2 sequences are SGHRS and YFSETQ. There are 16 residues in the CDR3. Losses at the gene ends were 5 bases for V and 1 base for J; bases not matched to a gene: 11. The CDR3 loop reads CASSSSGGLSQETQYF. The CDR3 DNA reads as TGCGCCAGCAGTTCATCAGGGGGATTAAGCCAAGAGACCCAGTACTTC.

This clone was counted only a few times. The chain links TRBV10-3 to TRBJ2-7; the D is unclear. The CDR3 totals 15 residues. Germline-derived CDR1 and CDR2 are ENHRY and SYGVKD. The V gene lost 0 bases and the J gene lost 2 bases, with 11 bases spanning the gap. The DNA for the CDR3 is TGTGCCATCAGTGAGTCGAATCTCCGTCCCTACGAGCAGTACTTC. This sequence encodes CAISESNLRPYEQYF.

For this clone: Other DNA sequences in the sample encode the same CDR3. The V call is TRBV19, the J call TRBJ2-7, with 7 bases aligning to TRBD1. Unmatched junction bases numbered 3, after V lost 4 bases and J lost 0 bases. Germline assignment: CDR1 LNHDA and CDR2 SQIVND (reference sequence). The CDR3 totals 14 residues. The CDR3 region is CASSSRDSSYEQYF. The CDR3 DNA follows: TGTGCCAGTAGTAGCCGGGACAGCTCCTACGAGCAGTACTTC.

This clone appeared a single time. The chain combines TRBV13 with TRBJ1-6; no reliable D call. The CDR3 totals 16 residues. With 6 bases removed from V and 0 bases from J, the gap between germline ends came to 12 bases. The germline V gene encodes CDR1 PRHDT and CDR2 FYEKMQ (reference sequence). Here the CDR3 reads CASRSAFSSYNSPLHF. CDR3 DNA: TGTGCCAGCAGGTCAGCTTTTAGCTCCTATAATTCACCCCTCCACTTT.

The count of this clone is one. The chain combines TRBV4-1 with TRBJ2-1; D gene ambiguous. CDR3 length: 14 residues. Germline V gives CDR1 MGHRA, CDR2 YSYEKL. V was clipped by 0 bases and J by 7 bases, with 10 bases between them. The CDR3 region has the DNA TGCGCCAGCAGCCAAGATGCCTCGGCTAATGAGCAGTTCTTC. Translating it yields CASSQDASANEQFF.

The chain carries TRBV2 and TRBJ2-7, with D perhaps being TRBD1 or TRBD2 (5 bases each). CDR1 is SNHLY and CDR2 is FYNNEI in the germline V gene. With 6 bases removed from V and 6 bases from J, the gap between germline ends came to 12 bases. The CDR3 is 12 amino acids. CDR3 loop: CASRSGPPEQYF. CDR3 nucleotides: TGTGCCAGCAGATCGGGGCCGCCCGAGCAGTACTTC. The variable domain in full, with the rest retrieved from reference TRBV2 and TRBJ2-7, is EPEVTQTPSHQVTQMGQEVILRCVPISNHLYFYWYRQILGQKVEFLVSFYNNEISEKSEIFDDQFSVERPDGSNFTLKIRSTKLEDSAMYFCASRSGPPEQYFGPGTRLTVT.

V and J are TRBV30 and TRBJ2-2, with D unclear. The CDR3 extends over 13 amino acids. Germline values: CDR1 GTSNPN, CDR2 SVGIG (reference sequence). Trimming took 0 bases from V and 5 from J, leaving 7 bases between them. CDR3 loop: CAWSVRMTGELFF. The CDR3 bases are TGTGCCTGGAGTGTACGGATGACCGGGGAGCTGTTTTTT.

The chain combines TRBV5-1 with TRBJ1-2; the D gene is possibly TRBD1 (5 bases). This CDR3 is built from 14 residues. V lost 4 bases and J lost 0, with 10 bases in between. Germline V gene data show CDR1 as SGHRS and CDR2 as YFSETQ. CDR3: CASSQGDSNYGYTF. DNA for the CDR3: TGCGCCAGCAGCCAAGGGGACTCTAACTATGGCTACACCTTC.

The rearrangement joins TRBV6-6 to TRBJ1-6; 8 bases are a match to TRBD1. J was trimmed by 7 bases and V by 7 bases; bases with no gene match: 6. Germline CDR1 and CDR2: MNHNY and SVGAGI (reference sequence). CDR3 length: 14 amino acids. CDR3 sequence reads: CASIQGQGNSPLHF. CDR3 coding DNA: TGTGCCAGCATTCAAGGACAGGGCAATTCACCCCTCCACTTT.

This chain connects TRBV30 to TRBJ2-7; 9 bases agree with TRBD1. The CDR3 loop spans 14 amino acids. Per the germline V gene, CDR1 is GTSNPN and CDR2 is SVGIG (reference sequence). Trimming removed 3 bases from V and 7 bases from J; junction bases left unmatched: 10. CDR3 in amino acids: CAWRLQGAIGEQYF. The CDR3 bases are TGTGCCTGGAGACTACAGGGGGCGATAGGGGAGCAGTACTTC.

On this clone: The same CDR3 also results from other DNA sequences found in this sample. This chain joins TRBV18 and TRBJ1-4; possible D gene TRBD1, 5 bases. The CDR3 is 14 residues long. Per the germline V gene, CDR1 is KGHSH and CDR2 is LQKENI. V shed 6 bases and J shed 0 bases, with 8 bases lying between them. CDR3 nucleotide sequence: TGTGCCAGCTCTCAGGGTGCAACTAATGAAAAACTGTTTTTT. Its translation: CASSQGATNEKLFF.

CDR3 nucleotide sequence: TGCGCCAGCAGCCAAGATGTTCTAGCGAGTACCTACGAGCAGTACTTC. Residues: CASSQDVLASTYEQYF. The rearrangement joins TRBV4-1 to TRBJ2-7; D is perhaps TRBD2 (6 bases). Trimming shortened V by 0 bases and J by 2 bases, and 14 bases separated the two germline ends. CDR1 is MGHRA, CDR2 YSYEKL, per germline. There are 16 residues in the CDR3.

The chain uses TRBV14 and TRBJ1-2; no clear D. This CDR3 region has 14 residues. V dropped 2 bases and J dropped 5 bases, with 12 bases sitting between them. Germline CDR1 is SGHDN and CDR2 is FVKESK. The CDR3 protein is CASSQRTVGYGYTF. For the CDR3, the DNA is TGTGCCAGCAGCCAAAGAACGGTGGGGTATGGCTACACCTTC.